The 21 T cell receptor beta chains below come from one sample, sequenced in a study of blood T cell repertoires in COVID-19. Sequencing used immunoSEQ multiplex PCR; TCRdb keeps in-frame clones, though not all of them. The table has about 130,000 clones, under 85% seen once. Source material: peripheral blood. These receptors all stem from a woman in her fifties or sixties with acute or convalescent COVID-19.

The rearrangement uses TRBV2 and TRBJ2-7, with 8 bases that match TRBD1. The J segment lost 7 bases and the V segment lost 4 bases, leaving 6 bases of the junction unmatched. The CDR3 is 13 amino acids. Looked up from germline, CDR1 is SNHLY and CDR2 is FYNNEI. The CDR3 nucleotides read TGTGCCAGCAGTGCGGACAGGGTCGGGGAGCAGTACGTC. It encodes CASSADRVGEQYV.

The V gene is TRBV19, the J gene TRBJ1-6; 7 positions match TRBD1. Germline V gene sequence: CDR1 LNHDA, CDR2 SQIVND (reference sequence). CDR3 length: 13 amino acids. The J segment lost 9 bases and the V segment lost 7 bases, leaving 6 bases of the junction unmatched. The CDR3 sequence is CASMGQPTSPLHF. The CDR3 coding sequence is TGTGCCAGTATGGGACAGCCAACTTCACCCCTCCACTTT.

This chain links TRBV18 with TRBJ2-3; no reliable D call. Trimming removed 3 bases at V and 0 bases at J, with 10 bases between. The CDR3 has 15 residues. Per the germline V gene, CDR1 is KGHSH and CDR2 is LQKENI. CDR3 loop: CASSPPSVSTDTQYF. The CDR3 nucleotides read TGTGCCAGCTCACCCCCGTCGGTGAGCACAGATACGCAGTATTTT.

This sequence joins TRBV7-8 and TRBJ1-5; D is ambiguous. The CDR3 length is 15 residues. Trimming removed 7 bases at V and 0 bases at J, with 13 bases between. Germline CDR1 and CDR2: SGHVS and FQNEAQ. CDR3 protein: CASTPARISNQPQHF. CDR3 DNA: TGTGCCAGCACCCCCGCGCGCATTAGCAATCAGCCCCAGCATTTT.

Details on this clone: At one end, the junction sequence differs from germline, possibly due to a read error. V usage is TRBV30 and J usage is TRBJ2-5, with 7 nucleotides matching TRBD1. Germline V CDR1 and CDR2: GTSNPN, SVGIG (reference sequence). The CDR3 length is 14 residues. This CDR3 reads CAWSRQGRLEAQYF. The CDR3 DNA is TGTGCCTGGAGTCGACAGGGACGATTAGAGGCCCAGTACTTC.

The chain uses TRBV3-1 (or the pseudogene TRBV3-2) and TRBJ1-2; 10 positions match TRBD1. V lost 1 base to trimming and J lost 4 bases; unmatched junction nucleotides: 3. The CDR3 runs 15 residues. Germline V gene sequence: CDR1 LGHDT, CDR2 YNNKEL (reference sequence). The CDR3 DNA sequence: TGTGCCAGCAGCCAAGGAAGGACAGGGGGCTATGGCTACACCTTC. This codes for CASSQGRTGGYGYTF.

The V call is TRBV10-2, the J call TRBJ1-6, with D possibly being TRBD1 (6 bases). CDR3 length equals 15 residues. CDR1 WSHSY and CDR2 SAAADI come from the germline V gene. Trimming took off 6 bases at V and 4 bases at J, with 13 bases between the two ends. CDR3 protein: CASSPGQIYNSPLHF. CDR3 DNA sequence: TGCGCCAGCAGCCCCGGACAGATTTATAATTCACCCCTCCACTTT.

The rearrangement uses TRBV6-5 and TRBJ2-7, with 7 bases matching TRBD1. J was trimmed by 3 bases and V by 5 bases; bases with no gene match: 4. Germline CDR1 is MNHEY and CDR2 is SVGAGI. This CDR3 contains 13 residues. The CDR3 region has the DNA TGTGCCAGCAGTAAGGACAGGTTCTACGAGCAGTACTTC. Its translation is CASSKDRFYEQYF.

V gene TRBV5-6 combines with J gene TRBJ2-5, with 9 bases aligning to TRBD1. Germline V gene sequence: CDR1 SGHDT, CDR2 YYEEEE. The CDR3 spans 15 residues. V was clipped by 3 bases and J by 4 bases; unmatched bases: 7. CDR3: CASSSTGTGTETQYF. CDR3 nucleotides: TGTGCCAGCAGCTCAACCGGGACAGGGACAGAGACCCAGTACTTC.

V is TRBV6-5 and J is TRBJ1-2, with D maybe TRBD1 (5 bases). Trimming took off 4 bases at V and 3 bases at J, with 15 bases between the two ends. Per germline, CDR1 MNHEY and CDR2 SVGAGI. This CDR3 contains 15 residues. The DNA of the CDR3 is TGTGCCAGCAGTTTCCTAAAGGGGCGAGACTATGGCTACACCTTC. This sequence encodes CASSFLKGRDYGYTF.

The rearrangement joins TRBV10-1 to TRBJ2-3; 7 bases fit TRBD1. CDR3 length: 14 residues. J was trimmed by 1 base and V by 3 bases; bases with no gene match: 1. Germline-derived CDR1 and CDR2 are WNHNN and SYGVQD (reference sequence). CDR3 amino acids: CASSDGQGTDTQYF. CDR3 DNA: TGCGCCAGCAGTGACGGACAGGGCACAGATACGCAGTATTTT.

This clone was counted a few times. The J gene is TRBJ2-2, the V gene TRBV30; the D gene is possibly TRBD2 (5 bases). The CDR3 extends over 16 amino acids. Germline assignment: CDR1 GTSNPN and CDR2 SVGIG (reference sequence). Trimming took off 4 bases at V and 0 bases at J, with 15 bases between the two ends. The CDR3 protein is CAWTYLGAANTGELFF. The CDR3 DNA sequence: TGTGCCTGGACGTATTTGGGAGCGGCGAACACCGGGGAGCTGTTTTTT.

The chain employs TRBV7-9 and TRBJ2-5, with D perhaps matching TRBD1 (6 bases). The CDR3 totals 13 residues. Trimming removed 7 bases at V and 2 bases at J, with 11 bases between. CDR1 is SEHNR and CDR2 is FQNEAQ in the germline V gene (reference sequence). CDR3 nucleotides: TGTGCCAGCACCTCAGGACAGCAAGAGACCCAGTACTTC. Translated, it gives CASTSGQQETQYF.

The V call is TRBV4-1, the J call TRBJ2-1, with D possibly TRBD1 on 5 matching bases. Deletions cut 4 bases from V and 6 bases from J, with 13 bases between. The CDR3 spans 14 residues. Germline loops: CDR1 MGHRA, CDR2 YSYEKL. The CDR3 DNA is TGCGCCAGCAGCCCAGGGCCACAGGCCAATGAGCAGTTCTTC. Its translation is CASSPGPQANEQFF.

The DNA of the CDR3 is TGTGCCAGCAGTTTGGGGACAGTAAGTGAAGCTTTCTTT. This translates into CASSLGTVSEAFF. The rearrangement uses TRBV28 and TRBJ1-1; TRBD1 matches 7 bases. Trimming took 3 bases from V and 7 from J; bases not matched to a gene: 5. The germline CDR1 and CDR2 sequences are MDHEN and SYDVKM. This CDR3 spans 13 amino acids.

This clone was observed a handful of times. This sequence joins TRBV4-1 and TRBJ1-1; TRBD1 aligns across 7 bases. Trimming cost V 7 bases and J 7 bases; bases outside gene matches: 6. The length of the CDR3 is 12 residues. Germline V gives CDR1 MGHRA, CDR2 YSYEKL. DNA for the CDR3: TGCGCCAGCACCAGGGGGGTCGATGAAGCTTTCTTT. Residues: CASTRGVDEAFF.

V and J are TRBV15 and TRBJ1-2; D gene uncertain. Germline V gives CDR1 LNHNV, CDR2 YYDKDF (reference sequence). V lost 0 bases to trimming and J lost 7 bases, with 6 bases between them. The CDR3 covers 12 residues. The CDR3 spells CATSRDYSGYTF. The CDR3 DNA reads TGTGCCACCAGCAGAGACTACAGTGGCTACACCTTC.

The count of this clone is one. The chain recombines TRBV30 with TRBJ1-4; TRBD1 agrees at 9 bases. Trimming at V came to 1 base and at J to 8 bases, leaving 8 bases not matched to a gene. The V gene's germline CDR1 is GTSNPN and CDR2 SVGIG (reference sequence). The CDR3 has 15 amino acids. Here the CDR3 reads CAWSAGTGSREKLFF. CDR3 in DNA: TGTGCCTGGAGTGCCGGGACAGGGAGTAGAGAAAAACTGTTTTTT.

This sequence joins TRBV27 and TRBJ2-7; 13 nucleotides align to TRBD2. Germline V gives CDR1 MNHEY, CDR2 SMNVEV (reference sequence). The CDR3 totals 15 residues. Trimming at V came to 5 bases and at J to 2 bases, leaving 3 bases not matched to a gene. The CDR3 DNA follows: TGTGCCAGCAGTCGACTAGCGGGGGGAACCTACGAGCAGTACTTC. Its translation is CASSRLAGGTYEQYF.

This clone turned up a few times. The V call is TRBV3-1 (or the pseudogene TRBV3-2), the J call TRBJ1-1; 10 bases fit TRBD1. The CDR3 covers 15 residues. Trimming at V came to 1 base and at J to 5 bases, leaving 4 bases not matched to a gene. CDR1 is LGHDT, CDR2 YNNKEL, per germline (reference sequence). The CDR3 spells CASSQGTGGQTEAFF. CDR3 DNA sequence: TGTGCCAGCAGCCAAGGGACAGGGGGTCAGACTGAAGCTTTCTTT.

V gene TRBV2 combines with J gene TRBJ1-1; 11 nucleotides match TRBD1. The CDR3 extends over 16 amino acids. Germline V gene lookup returns CDR1 SNHLY and CDR2 FYNNEI. V trimming: 6 bases; J trimming: 4 bases; junction bases outside the gene matches: 10. CDR3 sequence: CASRRTGGGVSTEAFF. The CDR3 coding sequence is TGTGCCAGCAGACGGACAGGGGGCGGAGTAAGCACTGAAGCTTTCTTT.